The entry below describes one T cell receptor (beta chain). Its matching antigen is unknown. The CDR3 contains 16 residues. Germline V gives CDR1 SGHVS, CDR2 FNYEAQ. V trimming: 5 bases; J trimming: 4 bases; junction bases outside the gene matches: 6. Use of 60 Vbeta and 13 Jbeta primers characterized the PCR. Generated by immunoSEQ multiplex PCR, the TCRdb table keeps only in-frame clones and is missing some. Here the sample spans over 150,000 clones, 65% to 85% being singletons. The sample comes from a study of cytomegalovirus exposure and HLA in healthy donors. Regarding the study as a whole: Some V segments, including TRBV6-2 and TRBV6-3, were excluded as indistinguishable. Cytomegalovirus association was listed for roughly 160 TCR beta chains. V- and J-gene trimming of TCR beta was linked (in a later analysis) to a missense DCLRE1C variant.

The receptor comes from a woman aged 40 to 50 in good health and CMV-seropositive. The chain couples TRBV7-6 to TRBJ2-1; 12 nucleotides line up with TRBD2. The sequencing input was PBMCs. As DNA, the CDR3 is TGTGCCAGCAGCAAGACTAGCGGGAGTGGGTACAATGAGCAGTTCTTC. It translates to CASSKTSGSGYNEQFF.